This TCR beta chain derives from a study of blood T cells in healthy people across ages. About the research overall: When template switching was applied, about one barcoded beta molecule was captured per two T cells.

For the second PCR, which ran for about 6 to 11 cycles, a sample-barcoded 5' primer and a J-beta primer mix were used. Every cDNA molecule carried a tag from a template-switch adaptor bearing 12 random nucleotides. TCRdb reprocessed the 5' RACE reads via MiXCR and lists one record per CDR3 protein. Of fewer than 2,000,000 distinct CDR3 sequences listed, around 42% are singletons. The study, taken as a whole, reports: Without sorted subsets, naive and antigen-experienced compartments could not be conclusively compared. Getting older went along with TCR beta diversity per million T cells dropping roughly linearly.

On this clonotype itself: Its antigen is undetermined.

CDR3 length: 15 residues. V shed 5 bases and J 3 bases; nucleotides not matched to a gene: 8. This sequence joins TRBV12-3 or TRBV12-4 and TRBJ1-2; 8 nucleotides align to TRBD1. This sequence was found in a human donor in good health. Sequenced sample: blood. CDR3 amino acids: CASSPGQGAHYGYTF. The CDR3 coding sequence is TGTGCCAGCAGTCCAGGGCAGGGGGCACACTATGGCTACACCTTC.